Below are 6 T cell receptor beta chains sequenced from a single sample in a study of T cells in Graves' hyperthyroidism and ophthalmopathy. It was RNA transcripts that yielded the amplified TCR beta CDR3 regions. The study used the HTBI primer set for a first-round RT-PCR of the TCR CDR3. TCRdb processed the multiplex PCR reads anew with MiXCR; each CDR3 protein has one entry. The sample lists hundreds of thousands of distinct CDR3 sequences; around 22% were seen once. Sample: blood. The source is a young woman with Graves' ophthalmopathy.

This clonotype has just one count. Compared with germline, one end of the junction differs, possibly owing to a read error. This chain connects TRBV12-3 or TRBV12-4 to TRBJ1-3; the D is unclear. There are 14 residues in the CDR3. The CDR3 DNA is TGTGCCAGCAGTACCCCGGCGGGTGCGAACACTATATATTTT. Protein product: CASSTPAGANTIYF.

This chain connects TRBV20-1 to TRBJ1-2; D is ambiguous. This CDR3 is 15 amino acids long. Trimming stripped 3 bases from V and 1 base from J, with 15 bases between. The germline V gene encodes CDR1 DFQATT and CDR2 SNEGSKA (reference sequence). The CDR3 bases are TGCAGTGCTAGTTCAATGGGGTTCGGTAACTATGGCTACACCTTC. It yields the protein CSASSMGFGNYGYTF.

This clonotype was seen just once. The J gene is TRBJ2-7, the V gene TRBV6-1; unclear D gene. The V gene lost 7 bases and the J gene lost 2 bases, with 18 bases spanning the gap. The CDR3 loop spans 15 amino acids. Germline loops: CDR1 MNHNS, CDR2 SASEGT. The CDR3 is CASNPPGSSAYEQYF. CDR3 in DNA: TGTGCCAGCAACCCCCCTGGGTCTTCAGCCTACGAGCAGTACTTC.

This clonotype has a count of ten or more. V and J are TRBV24-1 and TRBJ2-7; D is tentatively TRBD1 or TRBD2 (5 bases each). The CDR3 is 15 residues long. Trimming removed 3 bases from V and 3 bases from J, with 14 bases in between. Germline V gene lookup returns CDR1 KGHDR and CDR2 SFDVKD. CDR3 nucleotides: TGTGCCACCAGTGATCCGGGACGCGGCCACTACGAGCAGTACTTC. Protein sequence: CATSDPGRGHYEQYF.

This clonotype appeared a few times. This may be a read error: a much more frequent sequence differs by one nucleotide. The V gene is TRBV28, the J gene TRBJ2-2; D is possibly TRBD1 (6 bases). Trimming removed 5 bases at V and 4 bases at J, with 14 bases between. This CDR3 is built from 15 residues. Germline CDR1 is MDHEN and CDR2 is SYDVKM. The CDR3: CASSPGQRPTGELFF. The DNA for the CDR3 is TGTGCCAGCAGTCCTGGACAGAGGCCCACCGGGGAGCTGTTTTTT.

This clonotype has at least ten counts. The rearrangement links TRBV7-9 to TRBJ2-5; TRBD1 matches 9 bases. Germline loops: CDR1 SEHNR, CDR2 FQNEAQ (reference sequence). The CDR3 is 15 amino acids. V was pared by 5 bases and J by 2 bases, with 6 bases of the junction left unmatched. This CDR3 is CASSHPGQGQETQYF. The CDR3 bases are TGTGCCAGCAGCCATCCGGGACAGGGACAAGAGACCCAGTACTTC.